The subject of this entry is one TCR beta chain. The same CDR3 is also encoded by other DNA sequences in this sample. The CDR3 has 12 amino acids. V trimming: 2 bases; J trimming: 8 bases; junction bases outside the gene matches: 0. Germline V CDR1 and CDR2: LGHNT, FRNRAP. The data derive from a study of blood T cell repertoires in COVID-19. Study-level information: COVID-19 samples collected from the United States, Italy and Spain covered acute and convalescent phases. In each case, the material was cDNA or gDNA derived from T cells, B-cell-depleted T cells, or PBMCs.

In the authors' workflow: It was from reference gene primer amplification that nucleated cell counts were estimated. Produced via immunoSEQ multiplex PCR; TCRdb's table is partial and in-frame only. The V and J calls and clone size come from that table; D and trimming were worked out from the DNA. This table has around 140,000 clones, just under 85% appearing once. Clinical history reported by participants formed the basis on which cohorts were assigned. The sequenced material came from PBMCs or T cells enriched from blood (not recorded which). The clonotype comes from a woman aged 50 to 60 with acute COVID-19. V is TRBV12-5 and J is TRBJ1-2, with TRBD1 identical over 9 bases. The CDR3 sequence: CASGLTGGGYTF. CDR3 nucleotide sequence: TGTGCTAGTGGTTTGACAGGGGGCGGCTACACCTTC.